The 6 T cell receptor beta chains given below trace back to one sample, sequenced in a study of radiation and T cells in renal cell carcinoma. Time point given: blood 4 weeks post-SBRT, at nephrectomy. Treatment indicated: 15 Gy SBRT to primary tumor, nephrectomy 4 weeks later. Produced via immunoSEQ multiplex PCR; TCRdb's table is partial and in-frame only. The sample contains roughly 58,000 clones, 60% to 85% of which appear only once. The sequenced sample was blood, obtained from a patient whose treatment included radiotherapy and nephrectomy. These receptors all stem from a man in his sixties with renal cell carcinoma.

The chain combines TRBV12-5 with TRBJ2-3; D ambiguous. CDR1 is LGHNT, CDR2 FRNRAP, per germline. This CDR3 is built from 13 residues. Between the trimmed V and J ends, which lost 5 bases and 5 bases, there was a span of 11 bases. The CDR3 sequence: CASGPPSGDTQYF. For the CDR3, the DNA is TGTGCTAGTGGTCCCCCCTCCGGAGATACGCAGTATTTT.

The CDR3: CASSWPEAGGDYNEQFF. The CDR3 DNA reads as TGTGCCAGCAGCTGGCCGGAGGCAGGGGGAGACTACAATGAGCAGTTCTTC. The chain employs TRBV7-6 and TRBJ2-1; TRBD1 aligns across 7 bases. CDR3 size: 17 residues. With V trimmed by 4 bases and J by 3 bases, 12 bases remained unmatched. CDR1 is SGHVS and CDR2 is FNYEAQ in the germline V gene.

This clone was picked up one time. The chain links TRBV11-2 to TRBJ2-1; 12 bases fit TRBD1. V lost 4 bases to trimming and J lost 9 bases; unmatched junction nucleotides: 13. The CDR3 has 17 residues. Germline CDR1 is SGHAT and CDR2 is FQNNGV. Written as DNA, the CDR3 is TGTGCCAGCAGCTCCTTAAACCGGGACAGGGGGCGGGGTGAGCAGTTCTTC. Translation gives CASSSLNRDRGRGEQFF.

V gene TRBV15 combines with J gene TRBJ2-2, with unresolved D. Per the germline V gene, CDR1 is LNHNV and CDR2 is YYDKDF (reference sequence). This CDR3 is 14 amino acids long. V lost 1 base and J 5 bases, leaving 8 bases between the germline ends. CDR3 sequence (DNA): TGTGCCACCAGCAGAGCTGTCCCAACCGGGGAGCTGTTTTTT. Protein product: CATSRAVPTGELFF. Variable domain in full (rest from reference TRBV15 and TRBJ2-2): DAMVIQNPRYQVTQFGKPVTLSCSQTLNHNVMYWYQQKSSQAPKLLFHYYDKDFNNEADTPDNFQSRRPNTSFCFLDIRSPGLGDTAMYLCATSRAVPTGELFFGEGSRLTVL.

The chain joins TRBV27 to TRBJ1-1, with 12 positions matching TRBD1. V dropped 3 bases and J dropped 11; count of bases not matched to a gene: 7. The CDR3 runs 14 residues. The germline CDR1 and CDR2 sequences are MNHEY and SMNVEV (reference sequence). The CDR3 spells CASSFLGTGGAAFF. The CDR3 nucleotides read TGTGCCAGCAGTTTTCTGGGGACAGGGGGCGCGGCTTTCTTT.

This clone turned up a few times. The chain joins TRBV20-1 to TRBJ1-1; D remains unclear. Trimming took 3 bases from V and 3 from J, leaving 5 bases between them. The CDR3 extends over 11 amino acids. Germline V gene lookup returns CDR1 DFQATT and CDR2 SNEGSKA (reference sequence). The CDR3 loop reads CSASRDTEAFF. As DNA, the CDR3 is TGCAGTGCTAGTCGGGACACTGAAGCTTTCTTT.